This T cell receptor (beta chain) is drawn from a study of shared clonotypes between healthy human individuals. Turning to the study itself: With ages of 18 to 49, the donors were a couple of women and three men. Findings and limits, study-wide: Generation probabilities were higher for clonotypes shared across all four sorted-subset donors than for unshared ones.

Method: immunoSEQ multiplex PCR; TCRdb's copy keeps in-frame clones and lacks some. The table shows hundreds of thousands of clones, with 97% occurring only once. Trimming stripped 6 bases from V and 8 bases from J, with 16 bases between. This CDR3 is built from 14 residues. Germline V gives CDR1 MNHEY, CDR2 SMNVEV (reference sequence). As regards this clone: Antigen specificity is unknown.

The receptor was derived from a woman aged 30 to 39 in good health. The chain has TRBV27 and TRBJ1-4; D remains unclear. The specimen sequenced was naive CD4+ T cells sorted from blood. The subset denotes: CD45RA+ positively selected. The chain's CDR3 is CASSPLGLREKLFF. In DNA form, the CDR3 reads TGTGCCAGCAGCCCGCTAGGGCTAAGGGAAAAACTGTTTTTT. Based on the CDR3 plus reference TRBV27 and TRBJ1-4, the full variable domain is EAQVTQNPRYLITVTGKKLTVTCSQNMNHEYMSWYRQDPGLGLRQIYYSMNVEVTDKGDVPEGYKVSRKEKRNFPLILESPSPNQTSLYFCASSPLGLREKLFFGSGTQLSVL.